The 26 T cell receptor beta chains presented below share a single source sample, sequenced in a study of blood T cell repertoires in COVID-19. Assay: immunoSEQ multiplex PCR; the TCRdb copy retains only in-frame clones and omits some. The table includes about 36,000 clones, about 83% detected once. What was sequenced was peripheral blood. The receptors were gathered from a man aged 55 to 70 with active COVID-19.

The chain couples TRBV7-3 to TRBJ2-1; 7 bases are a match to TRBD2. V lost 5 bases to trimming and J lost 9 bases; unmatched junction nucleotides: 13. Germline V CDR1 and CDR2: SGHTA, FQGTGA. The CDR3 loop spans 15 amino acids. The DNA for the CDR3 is TGTGCCAGCAGCGTGGGAGGGGCGATTGGCGCTGAGCAGTTCTTC. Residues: CASSVGGAIGAEQFF. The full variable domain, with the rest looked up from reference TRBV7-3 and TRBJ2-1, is GAGVSQTPSNKVTEKGKYVELRCDPISGHTALYWYRQSLGQGPEFLIYFQGTGAADDSGLPNDRFFAVRPEGSVSTLKIQRTERGDSAVYLCASSVGGAIGAEQFFGPGTRLTVL.

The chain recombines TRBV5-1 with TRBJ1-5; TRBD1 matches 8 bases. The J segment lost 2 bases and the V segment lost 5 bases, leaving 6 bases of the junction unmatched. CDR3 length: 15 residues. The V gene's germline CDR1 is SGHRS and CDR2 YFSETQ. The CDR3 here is CASRLETGGNQPQHF. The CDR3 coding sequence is TGCGCCAGCAGACTAGAGACAGGGGGCAATCAGCCCCAGCATTTT.

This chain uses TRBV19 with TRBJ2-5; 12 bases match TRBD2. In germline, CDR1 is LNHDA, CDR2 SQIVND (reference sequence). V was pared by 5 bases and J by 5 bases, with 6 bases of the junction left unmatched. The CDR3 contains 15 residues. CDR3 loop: CASSSTSGSGETQYF. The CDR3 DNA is TGTGCCAGTAGTTCGACTAGCGGGAGTGGGGAGACCCAGTACTTC.

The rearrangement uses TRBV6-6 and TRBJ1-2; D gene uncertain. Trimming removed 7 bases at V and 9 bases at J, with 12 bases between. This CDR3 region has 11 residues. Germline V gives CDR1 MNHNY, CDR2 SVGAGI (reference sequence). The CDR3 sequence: CASTGDRSYTF. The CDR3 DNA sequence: TGTGCCAGCACCGGGGATCGAAGCTACACCTTC.

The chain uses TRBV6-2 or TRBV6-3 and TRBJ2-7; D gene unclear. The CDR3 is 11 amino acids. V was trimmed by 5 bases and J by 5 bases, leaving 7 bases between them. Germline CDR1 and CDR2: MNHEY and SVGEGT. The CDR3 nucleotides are TGTGCCAGCAGTCACACCCACGAGCAGTACTTC. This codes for CASSHTHEQYF.

The CDR3 sequence: CASSLKTGGSPYEQYF. The CDR3 nucleotides are TGTGCCAGCAGCTTAAAAACCGGGGGTTCTCCCTACGAGCAGTACTTC. V usage is TRBV7-2 and J usage is TRBJ2-7; a possible D gene is TRBD2 (6 bases). V gave up 2 bases and J gave up 2 bases, with 16 bases separating them. The CDR3 is made up of 16 amino acids. CDR1 is SGHTA and CDR2 is FQGNSA in the germline V gene. Based on the CDR3 plus reference TRBV7-2 and TRBJ2-7, the full variable domain is GAGVSQSPSNKVTEKGKDVELRCDPISGHTALYWYRQSLGQGLEFLIYFQGNSAPDKSGLPSDRFSAERTGGSVSTLTIQRTQQEDSAVYLCASSLKTGGSPYEQYFGPGTRLTVT.

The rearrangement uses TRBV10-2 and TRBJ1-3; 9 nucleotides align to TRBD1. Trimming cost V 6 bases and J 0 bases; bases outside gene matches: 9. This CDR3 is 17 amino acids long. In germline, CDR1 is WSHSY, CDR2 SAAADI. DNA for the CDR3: TGCGCCAGCAGAGGTACAGGGGGCGGAAACTCTGGAAACACCATATATTTT. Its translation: CASRGTGGGNSGNTIYF.

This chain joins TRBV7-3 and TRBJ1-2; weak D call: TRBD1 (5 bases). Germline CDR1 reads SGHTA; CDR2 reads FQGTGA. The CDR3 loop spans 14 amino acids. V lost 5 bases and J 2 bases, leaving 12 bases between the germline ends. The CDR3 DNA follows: TGTGCCAGCAGCGATTCGGGACTGAACTATGGCTACACCTTC. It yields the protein CASSDSGLNYGYTF.

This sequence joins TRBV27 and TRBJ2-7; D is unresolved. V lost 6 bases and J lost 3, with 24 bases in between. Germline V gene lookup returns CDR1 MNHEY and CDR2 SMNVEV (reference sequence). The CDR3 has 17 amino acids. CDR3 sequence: CASSPTWSPLPDYEQYF. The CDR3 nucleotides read TGTGCCAGCAGCCCCACCTGGAGCCCCCTACCTGACTACGAGCAGTACTTC.

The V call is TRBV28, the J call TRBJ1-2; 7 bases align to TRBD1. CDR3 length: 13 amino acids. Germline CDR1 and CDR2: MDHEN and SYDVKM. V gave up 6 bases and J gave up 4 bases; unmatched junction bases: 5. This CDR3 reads CASRMGQSYGYTF. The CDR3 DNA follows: TGTGCCAGCAGAATGGGACAGAGCTATGGCTACACCTTC.

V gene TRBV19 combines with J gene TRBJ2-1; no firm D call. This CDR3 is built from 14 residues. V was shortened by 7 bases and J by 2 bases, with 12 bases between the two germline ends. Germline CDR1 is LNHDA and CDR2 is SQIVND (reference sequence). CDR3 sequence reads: CASKGSRTYNEQFF. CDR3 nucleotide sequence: TGTGCCAGTAAAGGAAGCAGGACCTACAATGAGCAGTTCTTC. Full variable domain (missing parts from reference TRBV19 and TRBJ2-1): DGGITQSPKYLFRKEGQNVTLSCEQNLNHDAMYWYRQDPGQGLRLIYYSQIVNDFQKGDIAEGYSVSREKKESFPLTVTSAQKNPTAFYLCASKGSRTYNEQFFGPGTRLTVL.

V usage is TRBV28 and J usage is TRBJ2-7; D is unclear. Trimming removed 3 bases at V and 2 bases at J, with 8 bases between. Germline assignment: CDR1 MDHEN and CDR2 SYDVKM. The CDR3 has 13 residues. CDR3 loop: CASSFSLTYEQYF. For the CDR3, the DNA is TGTGCCAGCAGTTTTAGCCTGACCTACGAGCAGTACTTC. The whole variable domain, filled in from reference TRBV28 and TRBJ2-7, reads DVKVTQSSRYLVKRTGEKVFLECVQDMDHENMFWYRQDPGLGLRLIYFSYDVKMKEKGDIPEGYSVSREKKERFSLILESASTNQTSMYLCASSFSLTYEQYFGPGTRLTVT.

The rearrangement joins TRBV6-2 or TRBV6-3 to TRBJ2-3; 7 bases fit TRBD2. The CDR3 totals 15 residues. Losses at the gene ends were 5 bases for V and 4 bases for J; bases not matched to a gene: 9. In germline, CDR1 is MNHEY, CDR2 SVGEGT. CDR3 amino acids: CASSPVGLEADTQYF. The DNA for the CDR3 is TGTGCCAGCAGTCCCGTCGGACTAGAAGCAGATACGCAGTATTTT.

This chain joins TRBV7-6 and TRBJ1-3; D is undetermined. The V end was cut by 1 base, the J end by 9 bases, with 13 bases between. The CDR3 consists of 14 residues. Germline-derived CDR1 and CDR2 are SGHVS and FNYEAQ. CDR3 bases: TGTGCCAGCAGCTTAGGGGAGGTCCCCAGCACCATATATTTT. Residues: CASSLGEVPSTIYF.

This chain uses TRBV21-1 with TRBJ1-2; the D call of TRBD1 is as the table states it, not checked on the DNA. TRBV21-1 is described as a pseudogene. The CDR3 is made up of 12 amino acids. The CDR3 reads CAIRTGSTGYTF. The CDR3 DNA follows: TGTGCCATTAGGACAGGGTCGACTGGCTACACCTTC.

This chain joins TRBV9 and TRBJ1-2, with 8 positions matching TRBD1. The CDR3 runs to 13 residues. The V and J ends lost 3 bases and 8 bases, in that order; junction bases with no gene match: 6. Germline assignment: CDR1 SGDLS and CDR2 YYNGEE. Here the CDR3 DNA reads TGTGCCAGCAGCGAGACAGGGGTAAAGGGCTACACCTTC. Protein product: CASSETGVKGYTF.

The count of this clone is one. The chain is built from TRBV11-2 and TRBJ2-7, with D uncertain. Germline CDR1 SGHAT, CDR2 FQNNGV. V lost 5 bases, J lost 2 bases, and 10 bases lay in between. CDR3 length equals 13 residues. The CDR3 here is CASSPSVAYEQYF. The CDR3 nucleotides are TGTGCCAGCAGCCCAAGCGTTGCCTACGAGCAGTACTTC.

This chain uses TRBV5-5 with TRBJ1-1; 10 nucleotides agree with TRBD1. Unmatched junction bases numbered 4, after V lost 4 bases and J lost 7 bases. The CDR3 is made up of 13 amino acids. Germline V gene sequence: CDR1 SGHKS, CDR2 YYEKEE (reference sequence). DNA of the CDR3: TGTGCCAGCAGCGGGACAGGGGCGCATGAAGCTTTCTTT. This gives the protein CASSGTGAHEAFF. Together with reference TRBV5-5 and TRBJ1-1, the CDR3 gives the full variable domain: DAGVTQSPTHLIKTRGQQVTLRCSPISGHKSVSWYQQVLGQGPQFIFQYYEKEERGRGNFPDRFSARQFPNYSSELNVNALLLGDSALYLCASSGTGAHEAFFGQGTRLTVV.

CDR3 bases: TGCGCCAGCAGCCCGGGACTAACGGGGGGGGATCAGCCCCAGCATTTT. Residues: CASSPGLTGGDQPQHF. The chain uses TRBV4-1 and TRBJ1-5; D possibly corresponds to TRBD1 (5 bases). Germline V gene sequence: CDR1 MGHRA, CDR2 YSYEKL. The CDR3 loop spans 16 amino acids. Between the trimmed V and J ends, which lost 4 bases and 5 bases, there was a span of 18 bases.

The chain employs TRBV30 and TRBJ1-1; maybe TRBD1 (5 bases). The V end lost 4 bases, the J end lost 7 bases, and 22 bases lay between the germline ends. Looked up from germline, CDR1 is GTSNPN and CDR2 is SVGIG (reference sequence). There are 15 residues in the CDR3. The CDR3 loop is CAWKSGGLGMGEAFF. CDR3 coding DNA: TGTGCCTGGAAATCGGGGGGTCTGGGTATGGGTGAAGCTTTCTTT. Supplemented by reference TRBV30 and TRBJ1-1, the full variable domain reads SQTIHQWPATLVQPVGSPLSLECTVEGTSNPNLYWYRQAAGRGLQLLFYSVGIGQISSEVPQNLSASRPQDRQFILSSKKLLLSDSGFYLCAWKSGGLGMGEAFFGQGTRLTVV.

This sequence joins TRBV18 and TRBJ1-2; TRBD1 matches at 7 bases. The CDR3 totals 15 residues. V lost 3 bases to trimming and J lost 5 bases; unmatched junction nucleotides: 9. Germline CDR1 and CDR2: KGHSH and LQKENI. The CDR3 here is CASSPRRDSPYGYTF. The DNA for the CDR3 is TGTGCCAGCTCACCTCGGAGGGACAGTCCTTATGGCTACACCTTC.

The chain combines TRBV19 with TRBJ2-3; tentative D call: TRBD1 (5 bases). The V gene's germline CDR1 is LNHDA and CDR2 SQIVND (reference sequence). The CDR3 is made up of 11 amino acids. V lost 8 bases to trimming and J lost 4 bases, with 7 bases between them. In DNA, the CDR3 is TGTGCCAGTCCCAGGGCAGATACGCAGTATTTT. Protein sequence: CASPRADTQYF.

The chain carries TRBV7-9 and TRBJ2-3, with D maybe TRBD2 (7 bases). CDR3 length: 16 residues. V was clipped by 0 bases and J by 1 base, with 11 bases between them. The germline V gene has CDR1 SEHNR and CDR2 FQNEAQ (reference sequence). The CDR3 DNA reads TGTGCCAGCAGCTTAGCGGGGGGGCCGGGCACAGATACGCAGTATTTT. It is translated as CASSLAGGPGTDTQYF.

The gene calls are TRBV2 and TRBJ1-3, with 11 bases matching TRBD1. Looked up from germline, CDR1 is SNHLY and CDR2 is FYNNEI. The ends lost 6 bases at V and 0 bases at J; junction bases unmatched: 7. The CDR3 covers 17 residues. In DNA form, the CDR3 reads TGTGCCAGCAGCAGGACAGGGGGCCTCGACTCTGGAAACACCATATATTTT. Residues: CASSRTGGLDSGNTIYF.

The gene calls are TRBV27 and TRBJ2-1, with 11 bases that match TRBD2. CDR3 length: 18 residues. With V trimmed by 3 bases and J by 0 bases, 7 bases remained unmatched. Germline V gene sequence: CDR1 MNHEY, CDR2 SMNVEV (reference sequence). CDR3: CASSFRLAGSSSYNEQFF. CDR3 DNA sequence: TGTGCCAGCAGTTTCAGACTAGCGGGGTCAAGCTCCTACAATGAGCAGTTCTTC.

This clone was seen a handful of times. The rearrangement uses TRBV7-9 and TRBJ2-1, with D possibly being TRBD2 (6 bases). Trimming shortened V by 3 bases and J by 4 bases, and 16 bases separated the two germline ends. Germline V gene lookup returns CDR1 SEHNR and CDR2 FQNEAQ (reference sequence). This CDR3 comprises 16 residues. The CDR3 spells CASSLAGTGKYNEQFF. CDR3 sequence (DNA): TGTGCCAGCAGCTTGGCCGGGACTGGCAAATACAATGAGCAGTTCTTC.